The sequence of this TCR beta chain was determined in a study of OX40 agonist ivuxolimab in advanced cancers. This clone was observed many times. The germline V and J ends were trimmed by 0 bases and 0 bases, with 8 bases remaining between them. The CDR3 runs to 15 residues. CDR1 and CDR2 (germline): SGHAT, FQNNGV. This table comes from immunoSEQ multiplex PCR, and its TCRdb copy is limited to in-frame clones, with some not included. Among about 73,000 clones listed, around 80% were seen once. This clonotype originated in an adult with an advanced solid tumor such as melanoma, head and neck, liver or kidney cancer. The material was CD4+ or CD8+ T cells sorted from blood, obtained in a trial of the OX40 agonist ivuxolimab. The chain has TRBV11-2 and TRBJ1-2; D is ambiguous. The CDR3 DNA is TGTGCCAGCAGCTTAGAGGGCGCCGCTAACTATGGCTACACCTTC. Amino acid sequence: CASSLEGAANYGYTF.